A single sample gave rise to the 29 T cell receptor beta chains below, sequenced in a study of cytotoxic CD8 clonotypes in ibrutinib-treated CLL. Sequencing used immunoSEQ multiplex PCR; TCRdb keeps in-frame clones, though not all of them. The sample has about 160,000 clones, over 75% seen once. The starting material was PBMCs, obtained at disease progression, from a patient treated with ibrutinib. The receptors originated from a human donor with chronic lymphocytic leukemia.

By sample share, this clone is medium-sized. The chain links TRBV21-1 to TRBJ2-3; the table names TRBD1, a call not compared with the DNA. TRBV21-1 is tagged as a pseudogene. CDR3 size: 18 residues. The CDR3: CAISGGTGAAGRLDTQYF. Here the CDR3 DNA reads TGTGCCATTTCCGGAGGGACAGGGGCGGCGGGACGCTTAGATACGCAGTATTTT.

The V call is TRBV7-2, the J call TRBJ2-1; 8 bases agree with TRBD2. The CDR3 covers 16 residues. After removal of 1 base from V and 6 bases from J, the junction contained 8 bases not matched to a gene. Germline CDR1 is SGHTA and CDR2 is FQGNSA. The CDR3 region has the DNA TGTGCCAGCAGCTTAGTAAGCGGGAGTACCGGCAATGAGCAGTTCTTC. Protein: CASSLVSGSTGNEQFF.

This clone has a single count. This chain links TRBV5-1 with TRBJ2-5; D is unresolved. Germline V lookup: CDR1 SGHRS, CDR2 YFSETQ. V lost 6 bases to trimming and J lost 1 base, with 7 bases between them. The CDR3 runs 12 residues. The DNA of the CDR3 is TGCGCCAGCACCGCTAGCCAAGAGACCCAGTACTTC. Encoded protein: CASTASQETQYF.

V gene TRBV4-3 combines with J gene TRBJ2-3; TRBD2 aligns across 14 bases. Germline CDR1 LGHNA, CDR2 YSLEER. The CDR3 length is 16 residues. V gave up 4 bases and J gave up 6 bases; unmatched junction bases: 6. The CDR3: CASSPGTSGRMDTQYF. CDR3 sequence (DNA): TGCGCCAGCAGCCCCGGGACTAGCGGGAGAATGGATACGCAGTATTTT.

This rearrangement joins TRBV5-1 to TRBJ2-7, with D tentatively TRBD2 (5 bases). Trimming took off 4 bases at V and 4 bases at J, with 18 bases between the two ends. The CDR3 has 15 amino acids. Per the germline V gene, CDR1 is SGHRS and CDR2 is YFSETQ. CDR3 sequence (DNA): TGCGCCAGCAGCCCGGTCGGGATCGCCCCTTACGAGCAGTACTTC. Encoded protein: CASSPVGIAPYEQYF.

This clone was detected only a few times. The rearrangement uses TRBV30 and TRBJ2-7; D is unresolved. CDR3 size: 14 residues. The V end lost 6 bases, the J end lost 0 bases, and 15 bases lay between the germline ends. Per germline, CDR1 GTSNPN and CDR2 SVGIG (reference sequence). The CDR3 loop reads CACVPPTSSYEQYF. CDR3 DNA sequence: TGTGCCTGCGTTCCCCCGACGAGCTCCTACGAGCAGTACTTC.

This rearrangement joins TRBV5-1 to TRBJ1-2, with unresolved D. The CDR3 extends over 13 amino acids. Looked up from germline, CDR1 is SGHRS and CDR2 is YFSETQ. The ends were cut back, 2 bases at V and 1 base at J, with 6 bases in the middle. This chain's CDR3 is CASSLDDNYGYTF. In nucleotides, the CDR3 is TGCGCCAGCAGCTTAGACGATAACTATGGCTACACCTTC.

The chain joins TRBV7-8 to TRBJ1-2; 7 bases match TRBD1. This CDR3 is 14 amino acids long. CDR1 and CDR2 (germline): SGHVS, FQNEAQ. Germline trimming cut 5 bases from V and 6 bases from J; bases unmatched to any gene: 9. In DNA form, the CDR3 reads TGTGCCAGCAGCATCCCGGCAGGGGGAGATGGCTACACCTTC. As protein: CASSIPAGGDGYTF.

This clone was observed a single time. The chain is built from TRBV28 and TRBJ1-1; possibly TRBD1 for D (5 bases). The CDR3 totals 13 residues. The ends were cut back, 11 bases at V and 1 base at J, with 14 bases in the middle. CDR1 is MDHEN, CDR2 SYDVKM, per germline. The chain's CDR3 is CAGNGHTNTEAFF. CDR3 in DNA: TGTGCCGGCAATGGACACACGAACACTGAAGCTTTCTTT.

The chain is built from TRBV28 and TRBJ1-2, with D uncertain. Germline V gene sequence: CDR1 MDHEN, CDR2 SYDVKM. The CDR3 contains 14 residues. The V and J ends lost 1 base and 2 bases respectively, with 8 bases between them. The CDR3 DNA reads TGTGCCAGCAGTTTATCCCAGGAGAACTATGGCTACACCTTC. It is translated as CASSLSQENYGYTF.

This sequence joins TRBV21-1 and TRBJ1-2. TRBV21-1 is shown as a pseudogene. CDR3 length: 17 amino acids. CDR3 sequence reads: CASSRGVGRTRDYGYTF. CDR3 in DNA: TGTGCCAGCAGCAGAGGGGTCGGCAGGACCCGGGACTATGGCTACACCTTC.

This chain links TRBV18 with TRBJ2-7; 9 nucleotides match TRBD1. Germline V lookup: CDR1 KGHSH, CDR2 LQKENI. The CDR3 consists of 15 residues. The ends lost 5 bases at V and 3 bases at J; junction bases unmatched: 8. The chain's CDR3 is CASSASRGQGYEQYF. In DNA, the CDR3 is TGTGCCAGCTCAGCATCGCGGGGACAGGGCTACGAGCAGTACTTC.

The chain uses TRBV7-3 and TRBJ2-2, with 12 bases matching TRBD2. Trimming removed 5 bases from V and 4 bases from J; junction bases left unmatched: 5. This CDR3 is 16 amino acids long. Germline values: CDR1 SGHTA, CDR2 FQGTGA. In DNA form, the CDR3 reads TGTGCCAGCAGCCTAGGACTAGCGGGAAGCACCGGGGAGCTGTTTTTT. Translating gives CASSLGLAGSTGELFF.

V usage is TRBV5-6 and J usage is TRBJ2-1; D possibly corresponds to TRBD2 (5 bases). V was cut by 1 base and J by 10 bases, with 12 bases left in between. From germline, CDR1 is SGHDT and CDR2 YYEEEE. The CDR3 totals 13 residues. CDR3 nucleotide sequence: TGTGCCAGCAGCTTGAACCCCCCGGGGGAGCAGTTCTTC. Translated: CASSLNPPGEQFF.

The rearrangement links TRBV4-3 to TRBJ1-2, with TRBD1 as a possible D gene (5 bases). This CDR3 contains 17 residues. Germline V gene lookup returns CDR1 LGHNA and CDR2 YSLEER. V was shortened by 1 base and J by 4 bases, with 19 bases between the two germline ends. CDR3 protein: CASSQVTDPWGGYGYTF. The CDR3 DNA follows: TGCGCCAGCAGCCAAGTTACCGATCCATGGGGGGGCTATGGCTACACCTTC.

The V gene is TRBV2, the J gene TRBJ2-2; D call uncertain. The CDR3 spans 14 residues. The germline CDR1 and CDR2 sequences are SNHLY and FYNNEI. V lost 4 bases to trimming and J lost 8 bases, with 14 bases between them. The CDR3 region is CASSVEPTLGELFF. The CDR3 coding sequence is TGTGCCAGCAGTGTTGAACCCACGCTGGGGGAGCTGTTTTTT.

This clone occurred once. The CDR3, as DNA: TGTGCCAGCAGCTCCTGGACAGGGGGCATGATTGGAGGCAATCAGCCCCAGCATTTT. This encodes CASSSWTGGMIGGNQPQHF. J is TRBJ1-5 and V is TRBV5-8; 11 bases map to TRBD1. Germline lookup yields CDR1 SGHTS and CDR2 YDEGEE. With 3 bases clipped from V and 2 bases from J, the junction kept 13 bases outside the gene matches. The CDR3 has 19 residues.

This chain connects TRBV11-3 to TRBJ2-1; 7 bases match TRBD1. The ends lost 5 bases at V and 8 bases at J; junction bases unmatched: 15. The CDR3 is made up of 16 amino acids. Germline loops: CDR1 SGHNT, CDR2 YENEEA. DNA of the CDR3: TGTGCCAGCAGCCCACACCGAGACAGGGAATGGGATGAGCAGTTCTTC. Translating it yields CASSPHRDREWDEQFF.

This chain joins TRBV7-9 and TRBJ1-5; TRBD1 is a possible D gene (5 bases). V was pared by 1 base and J by 6 bases, with 13 bases between. The CDR3 loop spans 15 amino acids. Germline V gene sequence: CDR1 SEHNR, CDR2 FQNEAQ (reference sequence). CDR3 sequence reads: CASSLGGGSTQPQHF. In nucleotides, the CDR3 is TGTGCCAGCAGCTTAGGTGGGGGAAGTACTCAGCCCCAGCATTTT.

The rearrangement joins TRBV10-1 to TRBJ2-5; no reliable D call. The CDR3 loop spans 13 amino acids. Germline V lookup: CDR1 WNHNN, CDR2 SYGVQD (reference sequence). V gave up 0 bases and J gave up 4 bases, with 6 bases separating them. This CDR3 reads CASSESILETQYF. In DNA form, the CDR3 reads TGCGCCAGCAGTGAGTCGATTTTAGAGACCCAGTACTTC.

CDR3 amino acids: CASSVQETQYF. The CDR3 DNA follows: TGTGCCAGCTCAGTACAAGAGACCCAGTACTTC. The gene calls are TRBV18 and TRBJ2-5; D gene unclear. CDR3 length: 11 amino acids. CDR1 is KGHSH and CDR2 is LQKENI in the germline V gene. V lost 5 bases, J lost 2 bases, and 3 bases lay in between. Together with reference TRBV18 and TRBJ2-5, the CDR3 gives the full variable domain: NAGVMQNPRHLVRRRGQEARLRCSPMKGHSHVYWYRQLPEEGLKFMVYLQKENIIDESGMPKERFSAEFPKEGPSILRIQQVVRGDSAAYFCASSVQETQYFGPGTRLLVL.

This chain joins TRBV28 and TRBJ1-1; D uncertain. Germline lookup yields CDR1 MDHEN and CDR2 SYDVKM. V lost 6 bases and J 5 bases, leaving 19 bases between the germline ends. The CDR3 length is 15 residues. This chain's CDR3 is CASSPGIPRRTEAFF. The CDR3 region has the DNA TGTGCCAGCAGCCCGGGGATTCCTAGGCGGACTGAAGCTTTCTTT.

J is TRBJ2-6 and V is TRBV15, with TRBD1 matching 7 bases. Trimming took 0 bases from V and 0 from J; bases not matched to a gene: 11. Germline V lookup: CDR1 LNHNV, CDR2 YYDKDF (reference sequence). This CDR3 comprises 20 residues. Here the CDR3 reads CATSRDNPLRGPSGANVLTF. DNA for the CDR3: TGTGCCACCAGCAGAGATAATCCCCTTAGGGGGCCCTCTGGGGCCAACGTCCTGACTTTC.

This CDR3 reads CASSESFLGPRTEAFF. Here the CDR3 DNA reads TGCGCCAGCAGTGAGTCATTTTTGGGACCCCGAACTGAAGCTTTCTTT. The J gene is TRBJ1-1, the V gene TRBV10-1; D possibly corresponds to TRBD1 (5 bases). This CDR3 contains 16 residues. Germline lookup yields CDR1 WNHNN and CDR2 SYGVQD (reference sequence). Trimming removed 0 bases at V and 5 bases at J, with 16 bases between.

The chain uses TRBV5-1 and TRBJ1-2; 12 nucleotides match TRBD1. J was trimmed by 3 bases and V by 0 bases; bases with no gene match: 6. The CDR3 extends over 17 amino acids. Per germline, CDR1 SGHRS and CDR2 YFSETQ. The CDR3 reads CASSLVGDRGRDYGYTF. The CDR3 DNA reads TGCGCCAGCAGCTTGGTGGGGGACAGGGGGCGAGACTATGGCTACACCTTC.

This chain links TRBV9 with TRBJ2-1, with 10 bases that match TRBD2. CDR1 is SGDLS, CDR2 YYNGEE, per germline. Trimming at V came to 1 base and at J to 3 bases, leaving 1 base not matched to a gene. The CDR3 extends over 15 amino acids. In DNA, the CDR3 is TGTGCCAGCAGCGTACTAGCGGGAGACTACAATGAGCAGTTCTTC. This gives the protein CASSVLAGDYNEQFF.

The V call is TRBV6-6, the J call TRBJ1-5; D remains ambiguous. The germline V gene encodes CDR1 MNHNY and CDR2 SVGAGI (reference sequence). This CDR3 has 16 residues. The germline V and J ends were trimmed by 0 bases and 2 bases, with 11 bases remaining between them. DNA for the CDR3: TGTGCCAGCAGTTACTCTTTTCTGGACGGCAATCAGCCCCAGCATTTT. As protein: CASSYSFLDGNQPQHF.

This clone showed up just once. This chain connects TRBV9 to TRBJ2-1; TRBD2 might be the D (6 bases). Between the trimmed V and J ends, which lost 2 bases and 7 bases, there was a span of 13 bases. CDR1 is SGDLS, CDR2 YYNGEE, per germline. CDR3 size: 14 residues. The DNA of the CDR3 is TGTGCCAGCAGCGTCCAGACTAGAATGAATGAGCAGTTCTTC. This translates into CASSVQTRMNEQFF.

Only one count was recorded for this clone. V gene TRBV7-9 combines with J gene TRBJ2-7, with a weak D call TRBD1 (5 bases). The germline gives CDR1 SEHNR, CDR2 FQNEAQ (reference sequence). The germline V and J ends were trimmed by 1 base and 5 bases, with 9 bases remaining between them. The CDR3 loop spans 13 amino acids. This CDR3 is CASSLGTKNEQYF. The CDR3 DNA sequence: TGTGCCAGCAGCTTAGGGACAAAGAACGAGCAGTACTTC.